This TCR beta chain was sequenced during a study of cytomegalovirus exposure and HLA in healthy donors. Study as a whole: In an earlier analysis, around 120 million unique TCR beta sequences were found from some 170 million T cells.

The PCR contained 60 Vbeta and 13 Jbeta primers. Produced via immunoSEQ multiplex PCR; TCRdb's table is partial and in-frame only. The sample has 200,000 or so clones, 82% seen once. The CDR3 sequence is 16 residues long. Germline lookup yields CDR1 SNHLY and CDR2 FYNNEI. Specimen: PBMCs. The gene calls are TRBV2 and TRBJ2-5; 8 nucleotides match TRBD1. Near its end, the DNA agrees better with TRBJ2-7, so the J call may be wrong. This sequence originates from a boy younger than 10 in good health and CMV-seronegative. The CDR3 DNA is TGTGCCAGCAGTTACACTCGGACAGGGAGGACCTACGAGCAGTACTTC. Its translation is CASSYTRTGRTYEQYF.